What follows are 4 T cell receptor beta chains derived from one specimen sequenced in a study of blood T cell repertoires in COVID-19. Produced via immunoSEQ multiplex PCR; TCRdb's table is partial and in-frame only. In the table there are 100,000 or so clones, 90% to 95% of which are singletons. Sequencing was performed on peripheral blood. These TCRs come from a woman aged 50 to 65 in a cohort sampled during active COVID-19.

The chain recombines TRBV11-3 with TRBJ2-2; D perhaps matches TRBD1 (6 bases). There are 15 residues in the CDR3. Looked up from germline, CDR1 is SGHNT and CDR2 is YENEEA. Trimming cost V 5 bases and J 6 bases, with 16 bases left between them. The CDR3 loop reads CASSQGTVDAGELFF. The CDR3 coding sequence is TGTGCCAGCAGCCAGGGGACCGTCGACGCCGGGGAGCTGTTTTTT. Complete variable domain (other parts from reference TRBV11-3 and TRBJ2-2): EAGVVQSPRYKIIEKKQPVAFWCNPISGHNTLYWYLQNLGQGPELLIRYENEEAVDDSQLPKDRFSAERLKGVDSTLKIQPAELGDSAVYLCASSQGTVDAGELFFGEGSRLTVL.

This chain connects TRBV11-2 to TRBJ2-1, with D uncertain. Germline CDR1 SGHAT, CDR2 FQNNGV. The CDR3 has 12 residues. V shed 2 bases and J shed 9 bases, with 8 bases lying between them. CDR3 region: CASSLSHIEQFF. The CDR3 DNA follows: TGTGCCAGCAGCTTATCCCACATTGAGCAGTTCTTC.

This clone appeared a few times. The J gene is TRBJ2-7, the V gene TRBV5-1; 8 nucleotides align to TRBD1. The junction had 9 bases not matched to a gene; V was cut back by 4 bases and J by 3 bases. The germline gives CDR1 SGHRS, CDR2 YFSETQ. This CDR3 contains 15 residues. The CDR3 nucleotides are TGCGCCAGCAGCGGCTGGACAGGGCCCCTCTACGAGCAGTACTTC. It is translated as CASSGWTGPLYEQYF.

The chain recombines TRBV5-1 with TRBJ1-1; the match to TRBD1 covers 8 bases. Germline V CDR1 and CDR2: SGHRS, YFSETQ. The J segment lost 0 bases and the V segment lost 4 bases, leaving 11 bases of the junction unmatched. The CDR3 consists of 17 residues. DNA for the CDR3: TGCGCCAGCAGCCCACTCCTGGACAGGGACATGAACACTGAAGCTTTCTTT. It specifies CASSPLLDRDMNTEAFF.